This TCR beta chain was recorded in a study of T cell clones after liver transplantation. Study-level information: Samples came from ITN030ST, which attempted immunosuppression withdrawal within 2 years of liver transplantation. Post-transplant blood was tracked for graft-donor-reactive T cell clones identified in a pre-transplant mixed lymphocyte reaction. Study-wide results and limits: Small, mixed patient groups and varying post-transplant times limit these conclusions.

Trimming took off 5 bases at V and 7 bases at J, with 15 bases between the two ends. The CDR3 consists of 15 residues. Germline V gene lookup returns CDR1 SNHLY and CDR2 FYNNEI. Points on this clone: What it recognizes is unknown.

Clones were sequenced by immunoSEQ multiplex PCR, and TCRdb holds only the in-frame ones, with some missing. Here the sample spans roughly 57,000 clones, 71% being singletons. This TCR was sampled from a human donor who received a liver transplant. V gene TRBV2 combines with J gene TRBJ1-6, with no clear D. The sample consisted of CD4+ T cells from blood, taken before liver transplant. For the CDR3, the DNA is TGTGCCAGCAGTTCATCGACACCGTCGAATTCACCCCTCCACTTT. Its protein is CASSSSTPSNSPLHF.